The sequence of this TCR beta chain was determined in a study of blood T cell repertoires in COVID-19. Authors' processing steps: It was from reference gene primer amplification that nucleated cell counts were estimated. Sequencing used immunoSEQ multiplex PCR; TCRdb keeps in-frame clones, though not all of them. That table supplies the V and J calls and clone size; D and trimming were determined from the DNA. The sample has approximately 190,000 clones, 85% to 90% seen once; the top ten hold 20% to 25%. Clinical history reported by participants formed the basis on which cohorts were assigned. The CDR3 is 14 residues long. Per germline, CDR1 SGHNT and CDR2 YENEEA. V was cut by 7 bases and J by 1 base, with 11 bases left in between.

J is TRBJ1-5 and V is TRBV11-3; D call uncertain. Sequencing was carried out using PBMCs or T cells enriched from blood (not recorded which). This TCR was sampled from a woman aged 40 to 50 in a cohort exposed to, infected with or recovered from COVID-19 (not recorded which). The DNA of the CDR3 is TGTGCCAGCACCATTTCTATGAGCAATCAGCCCCAGCATTTT. Protein: CASTISMSNQPQHF.